Below, 10 T cell receptor beta chains from the same sample are listed, as sequenced in a study of blood T cell repertoires in COVID-19. Method: immunoSEQ multiplex PCR; TCRdb's copy keeps in-frame clones and lacks some. The table records 200,000 to 250,000 clones, 82% of them present only once. Sequenced input: peripheral blood. Receptors were obtained from a woman between 65 and 79 years old with COVID-19, enrolled during active disease.

The chain has TRBV9 and TRBJ2-2, with D possibly TRBD2 on 6 matching bases. V lost 5 bases to trimming and J lost 6 bases, with 14 bases between them. Per the germline V gene, CDR1 is SGDLS and CDR2 is YYNGEE. This CDR3 has 14 amino acids. The CDR3 protein is CASSAFSGAGELFF. CDR3 in DNA: TGTGCCAGCAGTGCCTTTTCGGGGGCCGGGGAGCTGTTTTTT.

The chain joins TRBV6-2 or TRBV6-3 to TRBJ1-5; 9 bases align to TRBD1. Germline loops: CDR1 MNHEY, CDR2 SVGEGT. With V trimmed by 0 bases and J by 9 bases, 3 bases remained unmatched. The CDR3 is 14 amino acids. CDR3 nucleotide sequence: TGTGCCAGCAGTTACTCGACAGGGGGTAGGCCCCAGCATTTT. It encodes CASSYSTGGRPQHF.

In its sample, this clone was seen once. This chain links TRBV28 with TRBJ2-5, with a weak D call TRBD1 (6 bases). CDR1 is MDHEN, CDR2 SYDVKM, per germline. Trimming took off 4 bases at V and 3 bases at J, with 18 bases between the two ends. This CDR3 contains 16 residues. CDR3 loop: CASSSPGRGKKETQYF. CDR3 bases: TGTGCCAGCAGTTCCCCAGGCAGGGGAAAAAAAGAGACCCAGTACTTC. Variable domain in full (rest from reference TRBV28 and TRBJ2-5): DVKVTQSSRYLVKRTGEKVFLECVQDMDHENMFWYRQDPGLGLRLIYFSYDVKMKEKGDIPEGYSVSREKKERFSLILESASTNQTSMYLCASSSPGRGKKETQYFGPGTRLLVL.

The chain carries TRBV7-6 and TRBJ1-1; the D gene is possibly TRBD1 (5 bases). The CDR3 extends over 14 amino acids. Germline V gene lookup returns CDR1 SGHVS and CDR2 FNYEAQ. The germline V and J ends were trimmed by 2 bases and 5 bases, with 12 bases remaining between them. This CDR3 is CASSLWPKGTEAFF. The CDR3, as DNA: TGTGCCAGCAGCTTATGGCCGAAGGGGACTGAAGCTTTCTTT.

V usage is TRBV5-1 and J usage is TRBJ2-1; 14 positions match TRBD2. Germline V CDR1 and CDR2: SGHRS, YFSETQ. The CDR3 is 17 amino acids. The V and J ends lost 2 bases and 3 bases, in that order; junction bases with no gene match: 4. The chain's CDR3 is CASSFMGLAGVYNEQFF. CDR3 bases: TGCGCCAGCAGCTTTATGGGACTAGCGGGAGTCTACAATGAGCAGTTCTTC.

This chain uses TRBV3-1 (or the pseudogene TRBV3-2) with TRBJ1-1, with TRBD1 matching over 7 bases. There are 15 residues in the CDR3. Germline V lookup: CDR1 LGHDT, CDR2 YNNKEL (reference sequence). The junction had 6 bases not matched to a gene; V was cut back by 3 bases and J by 2 bases. CDR3 in DNA: TGTGCCAGCAGCCATTGGGGACAGAGTAACACTGAAGCTTTCTTT. Protein sequence: CASSHWGQSNTEAFF.

The rearrangement links TRBV20-1 to TRBJ1-4, with D unresolved. CDR1 is DFQATT and CDR2 is SNEGSKA in the germline V gene (reference sequence). The CDR3 loop spans 14 amino acids. Trimming took 3 bases from V and 0 from J, leaving 8 bases between them. For the CDR3, the DNA is TGCAGTGCTAGTTCTAGTGCAACTAATGAAAAACTGTTTTTT. Protein product: CSASSSATNEKLFF.

This clone has just a few counts. The rearrangement uses TRBV12-5 and TRBJ2-7, with TRBD2 matching 14 bases. V was pared by 6 bases and J by 4 bases, with 11 bases of the junction left unmatched. The CDR3 has 17 amino acids. Germline CDR1 and CDR2: LGHNT and FRNRAP. The CDR3: CASGPSPTSGRVYEQYF. The CDR3 DNA reads TGTGCTAGTGGCCCCTCTCCGACTAGCGGGAGGGTGTACGAGCAGTACTTC.

V and J are TRBV30 and TRBJ2-7; 8 bases line up with TRBD1. The V gene's germline CDR1 is GTSNPN and CDR2 SVGIG (reference sequence). Losses at the gene ends were 4 bases for V and 3 bases for J; bases not matched to a gene: 11. This CDR3 region has 15 residues. CDR3 amino acids: CAWTAVRQGSYEQYF. The CDR3 nucleotides read TGTGCCTGGACCGCTGTTAGACAGGGGAGCTACGAGCAGTACTTC.

The chain combines TRBV7-9 with TRBJ1-5; a possible D gene is TRBD1 (6 bases). The CDR3 spans 13 residues. Deletions cut 5 bases from V and 6 bases from J, with 11 bases between. Germline V gene data show CDR1 as SEHNR and CDR2 as FQNEAQ (reference sequence). CDR3 protein: CASSRTVGQPQHF. The CDR3 DNA sequence: TGTGCCAGCAGCAGGACAGTAGGTCAGCCCCAGCATTTT. Combining the CDR3 with reference TRBV7-9 and TRBJ1-5 gives the whole variable domain DTGVSQNPRHKITKRGQNVTFRCDPISEHNRLYWYRQTLGQGPEFLTYFQNEAQLEKSRLLSDRFSAERPKGSFSTLEIQRTEQGDSAMYLCASSRTVGQPQHFGDGTRLSIL.